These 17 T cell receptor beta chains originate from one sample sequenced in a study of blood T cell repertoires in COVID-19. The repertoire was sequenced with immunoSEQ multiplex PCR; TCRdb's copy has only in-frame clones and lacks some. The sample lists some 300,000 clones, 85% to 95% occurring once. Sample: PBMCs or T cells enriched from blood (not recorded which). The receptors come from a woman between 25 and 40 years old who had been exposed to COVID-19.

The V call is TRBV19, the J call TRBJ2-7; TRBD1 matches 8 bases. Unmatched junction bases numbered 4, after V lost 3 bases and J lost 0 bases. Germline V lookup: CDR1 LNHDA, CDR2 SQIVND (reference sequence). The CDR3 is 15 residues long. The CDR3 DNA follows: TGTGCCAGTAGTATCCACAGGGGGGACTCCTACGAGCAGTACTTC. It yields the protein CASSIHRGDSYEQYF. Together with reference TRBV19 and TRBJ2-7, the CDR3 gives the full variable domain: DGGITQSPKYLFRKEGQNVTLSCEQNLNHDAMYWYRQDPGQGLRLIYYSQIVNDFQKGDIAEGYSVSREKKESFPLTVTSAQKNPTAFYLCASSIHRGDSYEQYFGPGTRLTVT.

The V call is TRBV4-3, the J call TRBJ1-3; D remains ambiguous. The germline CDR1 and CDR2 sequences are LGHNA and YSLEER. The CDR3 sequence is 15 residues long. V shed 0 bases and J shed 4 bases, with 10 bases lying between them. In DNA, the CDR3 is TGCGCCAGCAGCCAAGACGACGGGTGGGGAAACACCATATATTTT. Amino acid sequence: CASSQDDGWGNTIYF.

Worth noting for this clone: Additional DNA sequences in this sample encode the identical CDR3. As DNA, the CDR3 is TGCGCCAGCAGCTTGGCCGGACAGTCCTATGGCTACACCTTC. Protein product: CASSLAGQSYGYTF. This rearrangement joins TRBV5-1 to TRBJ1-2; maybe TRBD1 (6 bases). V lost 0 bases and J lost 4, with 10 bases in between. From germline, CDR1 is SGHRS and CDR2 YFSETQ. This CDR3 is built from 14 residues.

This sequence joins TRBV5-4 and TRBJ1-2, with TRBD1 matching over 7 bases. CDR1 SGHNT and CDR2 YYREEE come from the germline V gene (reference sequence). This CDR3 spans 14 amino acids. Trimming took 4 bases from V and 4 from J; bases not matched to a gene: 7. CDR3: CASSLTGVGYGYTF. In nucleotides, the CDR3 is TGTGCCAGCAGCCTAACAGGGGTGGGCTATGGCTACACCTTC.

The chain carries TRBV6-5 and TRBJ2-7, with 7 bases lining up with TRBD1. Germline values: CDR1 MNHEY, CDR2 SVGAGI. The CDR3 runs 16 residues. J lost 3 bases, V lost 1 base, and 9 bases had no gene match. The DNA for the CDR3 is TGTGCCAGCAGTTACTACACCGGGACAGAAAACTACGAGCAGTACTTC. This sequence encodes CASSYYTGTENYEQYF.

The CDR3 sequence is CASSRARVAGVYEQYF. CDR3 in DNA: TGTGCCAGCAGCCGCGCGCGGGTAGCGGGGGTTTACGAGCAGTACTTC. This chain connects TRBV7-2 to TRBJ2-7, with TRBD2 matching 9 bases. Germline V CDR1 and CDR2: SGHTA, FQGNSA. Trimming at V came to 5 bases and at J to 4 bases, leaving 12 bases not matched to a gene. The CDR3 extends over 16 amino acids.

The CDR3 bases are TGTGCCAGCTCACCTGCGGTCCGGACAGGGGGTTCACCCCTCCACTTT. It translates to CASSPAVRTGGSPLHF. The chain combines TRBV18 with TRBJ1-6; the match to TRBD1 covers 10 bases. The germline V gene encodes CDR1 KGHSH and CDR2 LQKENI. The trim removed 3 bases at V and 9 bases at J, leaving 8 bases unmatched. The CDR3 loop spans 16 amino acids.

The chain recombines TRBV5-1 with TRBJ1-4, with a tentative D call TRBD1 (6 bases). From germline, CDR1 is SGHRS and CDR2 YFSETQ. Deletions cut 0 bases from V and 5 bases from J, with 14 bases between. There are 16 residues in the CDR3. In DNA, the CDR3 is TGCGCCAGCAGCTTGGGGCCAGGGGCGGCGAATGAAAAACTGTTTTTT. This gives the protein CASSLGPGAANEKLFF.

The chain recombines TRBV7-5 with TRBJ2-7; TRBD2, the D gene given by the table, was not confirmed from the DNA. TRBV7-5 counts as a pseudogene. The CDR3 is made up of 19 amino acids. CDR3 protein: CARSKEDSGGRGRFYEQYF. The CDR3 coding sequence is TGTGCCAGAAGCAAAGAGGACAGCGGCGGGAGAGGGAGGTTTTACGAGCAGTACTTC.

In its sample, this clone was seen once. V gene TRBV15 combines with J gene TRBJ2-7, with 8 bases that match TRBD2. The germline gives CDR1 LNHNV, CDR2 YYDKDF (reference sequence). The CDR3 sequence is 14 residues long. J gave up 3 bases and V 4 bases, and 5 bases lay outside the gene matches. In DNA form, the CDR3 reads TGTGCCACCAGCATCGGGACTAGGGACTACGAGCAGTACTTC. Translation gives CATSIGTRDYEQYF.

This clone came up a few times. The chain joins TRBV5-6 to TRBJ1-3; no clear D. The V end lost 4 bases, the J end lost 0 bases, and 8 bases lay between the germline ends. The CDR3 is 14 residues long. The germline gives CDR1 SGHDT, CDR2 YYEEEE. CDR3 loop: CASSLGSSGNTIYF. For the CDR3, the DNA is TGTGCCAGCAGCCTAGGGAGCTCTGGAAACACCATATATTTT.

The CDR3 coding sequence is TGTGCCAGCAAAGGAGGGCGGGACCACGAGCAGTACTTC. It translates to CASKGGRDHEQYF. The chain carries TRBV21-1 and TRBJ2-7; the table's D call TRBD2 went unverified against the DNA. TRBV21-1 is described as a pseudogene. The CDR3 covers 13 residues.

The CDR3 DNA reads as TGTGCCAGCAGCCCATTTTGGGGGGGCAATGAGCAGTTCTTC. Protein: CASSPFWGGNEQFF. The chain is built from TRBV7-2 and TRBJ2-1; 7 bases line up with TRBD2. With V trimmed by 5 bases and J by 6 bases, 7 bases remained unmatched. The CDR3 consists of 14 residues. Germline V gives CDR1 SGHTA, CDR2 FQGNSA.

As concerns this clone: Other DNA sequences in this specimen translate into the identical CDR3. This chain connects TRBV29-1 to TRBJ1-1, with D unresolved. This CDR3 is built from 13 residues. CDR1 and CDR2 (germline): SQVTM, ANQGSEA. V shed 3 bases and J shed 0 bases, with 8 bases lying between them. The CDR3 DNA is TGCAGCGTTGATAGAGGGTTGAACACTGAAGCTTTCTTT. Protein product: CSVDRGLNTEAFF.

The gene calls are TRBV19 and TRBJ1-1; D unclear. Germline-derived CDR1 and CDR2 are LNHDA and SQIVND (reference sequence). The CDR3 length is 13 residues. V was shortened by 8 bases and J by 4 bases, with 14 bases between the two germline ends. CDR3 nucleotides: TGTGCCAGTGAACTTGTCCGGGGCACTGAAGCTTTCTTT. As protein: CASELVRGTEAFF.

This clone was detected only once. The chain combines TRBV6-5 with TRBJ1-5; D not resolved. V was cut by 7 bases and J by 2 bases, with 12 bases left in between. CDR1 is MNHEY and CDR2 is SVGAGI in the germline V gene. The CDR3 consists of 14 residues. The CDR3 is CASNLARGNQPQHF. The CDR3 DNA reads TGTGCCAGCAACCTGGCTCGGGGCAATCAGCCCCAGCATTTT.

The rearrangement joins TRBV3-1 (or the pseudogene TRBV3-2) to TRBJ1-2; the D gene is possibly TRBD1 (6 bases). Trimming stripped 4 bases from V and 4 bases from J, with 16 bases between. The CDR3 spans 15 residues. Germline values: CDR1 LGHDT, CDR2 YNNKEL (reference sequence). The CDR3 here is CASSPRTATTYGYTF. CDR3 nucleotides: TGTGCCAGCAGCCCGAGGACAGCTACGACCTATGGCTACACCTTC.